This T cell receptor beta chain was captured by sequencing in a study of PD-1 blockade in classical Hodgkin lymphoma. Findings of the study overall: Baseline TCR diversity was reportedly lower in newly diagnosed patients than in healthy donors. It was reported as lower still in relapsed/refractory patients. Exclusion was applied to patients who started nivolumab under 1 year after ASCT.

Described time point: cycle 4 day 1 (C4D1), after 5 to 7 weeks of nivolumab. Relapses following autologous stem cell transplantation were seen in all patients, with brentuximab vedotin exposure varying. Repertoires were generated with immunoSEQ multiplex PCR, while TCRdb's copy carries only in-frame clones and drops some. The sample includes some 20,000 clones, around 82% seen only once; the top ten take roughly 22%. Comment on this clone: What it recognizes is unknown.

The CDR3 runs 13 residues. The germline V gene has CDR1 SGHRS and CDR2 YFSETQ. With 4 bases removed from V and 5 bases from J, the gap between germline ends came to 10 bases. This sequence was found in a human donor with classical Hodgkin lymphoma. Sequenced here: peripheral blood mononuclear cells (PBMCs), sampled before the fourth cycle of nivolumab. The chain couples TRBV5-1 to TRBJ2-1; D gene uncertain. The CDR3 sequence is CASSEPMNNEQFF. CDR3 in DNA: TGCGCCAGCAGCGAACCCATGAACAATGAGCAGTTCTTC.